The source of this TCR beta chain is a study of tumor-infiltrating lymphocytes in primary liver carcinoma. Starting from 450 to 500 ng of total RNA, TCR beta cDNA was produced with a primer in the constant region. Library construction for TCR beta comprised three nested multiplex PCR rounds performed with slightly modified ARM-PCR. The first two PCR rounds used TRBV1-TRBV30 forward primers with a C-beta reverse primer, about 10 cycles each. TCRdb fed the multiplex PCR reads into MiXCR, producing one record per CDR3 protein. The sample contains approximately 110,000 distinct CDR3 sequences, roughly 80% of which appear only once. Germline V gives CDR1 LGHNA, CDR2 YNFKEQ. This CDR3 contains 16 residues. Total RNA and DNA came together from approximately 20-30 mg of bulk tissue without cell sorting. With respect to this clonotype: At one boundary the junction diverges from the germline segment, which might be a read error.

The sequencing sample was made of liver tumor tissue from sampling region 3. The sample's subset: tumor region T3, left-lateral pole. The origin of this receptor is a man in his forties with primary liver carcinoma and hepatitis B virus infection. This chain uses TRBV4-2 with TRBJ2-1, with 11 bases identical to TRBD2. The DNA of the CDR3 is TGTGTCAGCAGACAAGAGGGACTAGCGGACCAAGGGGGGCAGTTCTTC. Encoded protein: CVSRQEGLADQGGQFF.